A single sample gave rise to the 12 T cell receptor beta chains below, sequenced in a study of blood T cell repertoires in COVID-19. Clones were read by immunoSEQ multiplex PCR, and TCRdb kept only the in-frame ones, dropping some. Among roughly 35,000 clones, approximately 72% were seen once, and the ten largest hold approximately 36%. The sample comprised peripheral blood. These TCRs come from a man at least 80 years old with acute or convalescent COVID-19.

The chain recombines TRBV5-1 with TRBJ2-6; weak D call: TRBD2 (5 bases). Germline V CDR1 and CDR2: SGHRS, YFSETQ. The CDR3 length is 16 residues. The germline V and J ends were trimmed by 0 bases and 2 bases, with 9 bases remaining between them. The CDR3: CASSLAGEPGANVLTF. In DNA form, the CDR3 reads TGCGCCAGCAGCTTGGCCGGGGAGCCTGGGGCCAACGTCCTGACTTTC.

The CDR3 region is CATSPGGLGETQYF. The CDR3 DNA follows: TGTGCCACCAGTCCAGGGGGTTTGGGAGAGACCCAGTACTTC. The rearrangement links TRBV24-1 to TRBJ2-5, with TRBD1 identical over 7 bases. CDR1 is KGHDR and CDR2 is SFDVKD in the germline V gene. J gave up 4 bases and V 6 bases, and 7 bases lay outside the gene matches. This CDR3 has 14 residues.

The V call is TRBV9, the J call TRBJ1-3; 8 bases are shared with TRBD1. The CDR3 sequence is 15 residues long. After removal of 1 base from V and 6 bases from J, the junction contained 6 bases not matched to a gene. Germline CDR1 is SGDLS and CDR2 is YYNGEE. CDR3 loop: CASSVLPTGENTIYF. For the CDR3, the DNA is TGTGCCAGCAGCGTACTCCCGACAGGGGAAAACACCATATATTTT.

The chain links TRBV11-2 to TRBJ2-7; TRBD1 matches at 12 bases. The CDR3 is 19 residues long. Germline V CDR1 and CDR2: SGHAT, FQNNGV. The V and J ends lost 2 bases and 1 base, in that order; junction bases with no gene match: 12. Here the CDR3 DNA reads TGTGCCAGCAGCTTAATCCTGGGACAGGGGGCATCCCATTCCTACGAGCAGTACTTC. Its protein product is CASSLILGQGASHSYEQYF.

The V call is TRBV28, the J call TRBJ2-5; 14 nucleotides line up with TRBD2. Looked up from germline, CDR1 is MDHEN and CDR2 is SYDVKM. V gave up 3 bases and J gave up 4 bases; unmatched junction bases: 4. The CDR3 runs to 16 residues. CDR3 DNA sequence: TGTGCCAGCAGTTTTTTGGGGACTAGCGGGGGAGAGACCCAGTACTTC. This translates into CASSFLGTSGGETQYF.

The V call is TRBV6-5, the J call TRBJ2-2; 7 positions match TRBD1. Germline loops: CDR1 MNHEY, CDR2 SVGAGI. With V trimmed by 0 bases and J by 5 bases, 6 bases remained unmatched. The length of the CDR3 is 16 residues. The chain's CDR3 is CASSYSTGSRTGELFF. The CDR3 nucleotides read TGTGCCAGCAGTTACTCGACAGGGAGCAGAACCGGGGAGCTGTTTTTT.

V and J are TRBV19 and TRBJ2-1; TRBD1 matches at 7 bases. The germline CDR1 and CDR2 sequences are LNHDA and SQIVND (reference sequence). V lost 3 bases, J lost 3 bases, and 11 bases stayed unmatched. CDR3 length: 17 amino acids. Here the CDR3 DNA reads TGTGCCAGTAGTATCGAGGGGGCGCTGGGCTACTACAATGAGCAGTTCTTC. Its translation: CASSIEGALGYYNEQFF.

This clone occurred once. The chain uses TRBV29-1 and TRBJ1-1; D might be TRBD1 (6 bases). V lost 5 bases to trimming and J lost 1 base, with 14 bases between them. CDR3 length equals 14 residues. Germline-derived CDR1 and CDR2 are SQVTM and ANQGSEA. The CDR3 is CSVQSGEWNTEAFF. In nucleotides, the CDR3 is TGCAGCGTTCAGTCAGGGGAGTGGAACACTGAAGCTTTCTTT.

V gene TRBV7-6 combines with J gene TRBJ2-5, with 9 bases identical to TRBD2. This CDR3 has 17 amino acids. Germline trimming cut 4 bases from V and 0 bases from J; bases unmatched to any gene: 9. CDR1 is SGHVS, CDR2 FNYEAQ, per germline. The CDR3 bases are TGTGCCAGCAGCTCAATTGATAGCGGGGGCCACCAAGAGACCCAGTACTTC. Translation: CASSSIDSGGHQETQYF.

This rearrangement joins TRBV9 to TRBJ2-5; possible D gene TRBD2, 5 bases. In germline, CDR1 is SGDLS, CDR2 YYNGEE. The CDR3 spans 13 residues. Between the trimmed V and J ends, which lost 4 bases and 5 bases, there was a span of 12 bases. The CDR3 nucleotides are TGTGCCAGCAGCCGGGATTCGGGGGAGACCCAGTACTTC. Translating it yields CASSRDSGETQYF.

The chain combines TRBV2 with TRBJ1-4, with D possibly TRBD1 on 5 matching bases. CDR3 size: 15 residues. Trimming took 7 bases from V and 7 from J, leaving 19 bases between them. The germline gives CDR1 SNHLY, CDR2 FYNNEI. The CDR3 spells CASNRRGPLGEKLFF. CDR3 nucleotide sequence: TGTGCCAGCAACAGGAGGGGACCATTGGGTGAAAAACTGTTTTTT.

CDR3 nucleotides: TGCGCCAGCAGCGGCTTGGGGCAGGGGAACGGGGAGCTGTTTTTT. The encoded protein is CASSGLGQGNGELFF. The genes are TRBV5-1 and TRBJ2-2; D might be TRBD1 (6 bases). Germline CDR1 and CDR2: SGHRS and YFSETQ. The ends were cut back, 4 bases at V and 7 bases at J, with 17 bases in the middle. The CDR3 loop spans 15 amino acids.